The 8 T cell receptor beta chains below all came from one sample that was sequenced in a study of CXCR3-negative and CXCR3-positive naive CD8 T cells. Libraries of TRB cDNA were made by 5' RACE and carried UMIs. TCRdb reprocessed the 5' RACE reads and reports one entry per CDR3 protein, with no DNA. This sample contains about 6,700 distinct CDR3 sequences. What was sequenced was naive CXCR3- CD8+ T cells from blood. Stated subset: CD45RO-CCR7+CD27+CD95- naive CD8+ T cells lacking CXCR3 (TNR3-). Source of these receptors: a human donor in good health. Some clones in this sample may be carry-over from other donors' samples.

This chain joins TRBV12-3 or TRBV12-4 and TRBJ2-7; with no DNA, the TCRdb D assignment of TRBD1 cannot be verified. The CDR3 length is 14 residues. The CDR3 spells CTSSPGQGPYKQYF.

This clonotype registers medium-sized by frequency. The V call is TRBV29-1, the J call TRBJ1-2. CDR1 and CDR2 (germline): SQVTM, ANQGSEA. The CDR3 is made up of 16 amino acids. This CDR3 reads CSVEDLVIDSGYGYTF.

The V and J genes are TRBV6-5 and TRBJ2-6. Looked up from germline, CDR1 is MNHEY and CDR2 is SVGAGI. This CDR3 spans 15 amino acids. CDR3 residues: CASSYEGSGANVLTF.

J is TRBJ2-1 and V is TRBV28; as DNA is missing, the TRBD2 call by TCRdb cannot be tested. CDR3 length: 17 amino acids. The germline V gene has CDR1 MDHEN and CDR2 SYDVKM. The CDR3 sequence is CASSLFSGAASYNEQFF.

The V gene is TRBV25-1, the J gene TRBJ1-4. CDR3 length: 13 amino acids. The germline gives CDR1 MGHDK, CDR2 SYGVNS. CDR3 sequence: CASRGNNNEKLFF.

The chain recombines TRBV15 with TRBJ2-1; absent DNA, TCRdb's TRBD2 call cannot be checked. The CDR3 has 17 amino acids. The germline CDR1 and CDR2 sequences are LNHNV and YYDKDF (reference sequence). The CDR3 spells CATSSLLAGGLYNEQFF.

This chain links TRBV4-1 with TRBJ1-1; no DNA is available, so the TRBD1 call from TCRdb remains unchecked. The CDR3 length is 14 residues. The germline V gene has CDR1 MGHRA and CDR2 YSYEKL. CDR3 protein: CASRPQGTNTEAFF.

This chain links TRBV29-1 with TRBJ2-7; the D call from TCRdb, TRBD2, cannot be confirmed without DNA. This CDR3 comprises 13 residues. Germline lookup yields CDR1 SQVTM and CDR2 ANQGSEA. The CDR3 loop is CSVGLVGAYEQYF.